The sequence of this TCR beta chain was determined in a study of CD8+ T cells in alopecia areata. Sequencing relied on a cDNA template that was reverse transcribed from extracted RNA. The table came from immunoSEQ multiplex PCR; TCRdb's copy has only in-frame clones and leaves some out. In the table there are approximately 13,000 clones, 58% of which are singletons. CD4+ cells underwent sorting into CD25+CD127- cells for roughly 5 patients. The investigators collected lesional scalp punch biopsies and peripheral blood from alopecia areata patients. The CDR3 has 15 amino acids. Germline lookup yields CDR1 SGHTA and CDR2 FQGNSA. Trimming removed 0 bases at V and 1 base at J, with 10 bases between.

The sample taken for sequencing was CD4+ Tregs sorted from blood. This receptor was taken from a human donor with alopecia areata. V usage is TRBV7-2 and J usage is TRBJ2-7, with unresolved D. Here the CDR3 reads CASSLAPAESYEQYF. CDR3 DNA sequence: TGTGCCAGCAGCTTAGCCCCGGCAGAGTCCTACGAGCAGTACTTC.